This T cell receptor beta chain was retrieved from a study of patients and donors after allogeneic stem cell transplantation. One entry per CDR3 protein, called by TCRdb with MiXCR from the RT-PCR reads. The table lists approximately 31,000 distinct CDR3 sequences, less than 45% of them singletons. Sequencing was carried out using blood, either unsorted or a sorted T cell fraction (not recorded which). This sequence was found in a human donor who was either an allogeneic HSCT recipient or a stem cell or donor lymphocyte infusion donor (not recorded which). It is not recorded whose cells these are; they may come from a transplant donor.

The CDR3 here is CASSPRDTTDTQYF. CDR3 in DNA: TGTGCCAGCAGCCCCCGGGACACCACAGATACGCAGTATTTT. The V gene is TRBV11-3, the J gene TRBJ2-3, with D possibly being TRBD1 (6 bases). V was pared by 5 bases and J by 2 bases, with 11 bases between. Germline CDR1 and CDR2: SGHNT and YENEEA. CDR3 length: 14 residues.